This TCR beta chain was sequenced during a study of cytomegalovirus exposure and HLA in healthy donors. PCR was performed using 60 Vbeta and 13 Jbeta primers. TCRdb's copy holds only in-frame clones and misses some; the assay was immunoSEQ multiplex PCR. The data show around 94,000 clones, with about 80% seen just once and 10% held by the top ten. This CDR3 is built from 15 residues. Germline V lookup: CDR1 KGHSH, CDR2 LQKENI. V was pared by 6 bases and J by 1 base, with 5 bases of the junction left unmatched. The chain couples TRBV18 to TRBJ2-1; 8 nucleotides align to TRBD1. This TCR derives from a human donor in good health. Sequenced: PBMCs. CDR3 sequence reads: CASSRDRSSYNEQFF. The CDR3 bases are TGTGCCAGCTCCAGGGACAGGTCTTCCTACAATGAGCAGTTCTTC.